This TCR beta chain stems from a study of blood T cell repertoires in COVID-19. Study at large: Sources were T cells, B-cell-depleted T cells, or PBMCs; the material itself was cDNA or gDNA.

This clone was recorded only once. Other nucleotide sequences in the sample specify the same CDR3. Assay used: immunoSEQ multiplex PCR; TCRdb lists only in-frame clones, some missing. The sample lists some 150,000 clones, about 86% occurring once. There are 14 residues in the CDR3. Trimming removed 0 bases at V and 2 bases at J, with 8 bases between. In germline, CDR1 is MNHEY, CDR2 SVGEGT. Sequencing was done on a sample of peripheral blood. The sequence was collected from an older man with acute or convalescent COVID-19. The genes are TRBV6-2 or TRBV6-3 and TRBJ2-7; D might be TRBD1 (6 bases). The CDR3 bases are TGTGCCAGCAGTTACTCGGGGACAACCTACGAGCAGTACTTC. Translation: CASSYSGTTYEQYF.